One and the same sample provided the 10 T cell receptor beta chains below, sequenced in a study of shared clonotypes between healthy human individuals. Only in-frame clones appear in the TCRdb table, and some are missing; sequencing was by immunoSEQ multiplex PCR. The sample carries approximately 1,500,000 clones, 95% to 99% recorded once. Input material: naive CD4+ T cells sorted from blood. Subset specified: CD45RA+ positively selected. These receptors all come from a man aged 30 to 45 in good health.

The genes are TRBV30 and TRBJ1-5, with a tentative D call TRBD1 (6 bases). This CDR3 spans 12 amino acids. The V gene's germline CDR1 is GTSNPN and CDR2 SVGIG (reference sequence). The germline V and J ends were trimmed by 3 bases and 7 bases, with 10 bases remaining between them. The CDR3 DNA sequence: TGTGCCTGGAGGAGGGGGACCCAGCCCCAGCATTTT. Translating gives CAWRRGTQPQHF.

The chain links TRBV28 to TRBJ2-6; D is undetermined. This CDR3 has 15 amino acids. CDR1 MDHEN and CDR2 SYDVKM come from the germline V gene. Trimming shortened V by 5 bases and J by 4 bases, and 12 bases separated the two germline ends. The CDR3 DNA sequence: TGTGCCAGCAGTACCCGCGCCTTCGGGGCCAACGTCCTGACTTTC. This gives the protein CASSTRAFGANVLTF.

This sequence joins TRBV5-1 and TRBJ2-3; 9 nucleotides align to TRBD1. The CDR3 length is 16 residues. Germline V lookup: CDR1 SGHRS, CDR2 YFSETQ. Trimming cost V 9 bases and J 0 bases; bases outside gene matches: 11. CDR3 protein: CATGQGLSSSTDTQYF. The CDR3 bases are TGCGCCACAGGACAGGGGCTGTCTTCTAGCACAGATACGCAGTATTTT.

Comments on this clone: The sample has other DNA sequences that encode this CDR3 too. The genes are TRBV5-1 and TRBJ1-1; D gene uncertain. The CDR3 runs 13 residues. The germline CDR1 and CDR2 sequences are SGHRS and YFSETQ. V lost 2 bases and J 4 bases, leaving 9 bases between the germline ends. The CDR3 DNA reads as TGCGCCAGCAGCTTCCGAGGTTCCACTGAAGCTTTCTTT. Its translation: CASSFRGSTEAFF.

In its sample, this clone was seen once. This rearrangement joins TRBV11-2 to TRBJ2-7, with 14 bases lining up with TRBD2. V dropped 5 bases and J dropped 2; count of bases not matched to a gene: 8. This CDR3 has 17 residues. Per the germline V gene, CDR1 is SGHAT and CDR2 is FQNNGV. CDR3: CASSRTSGRTFTYEQYF. CDR3 nucleotide sequence: TGTGCCAGCAGCCGGACTAGCGGGAGGACTTTCACCTACGAGCAGTACTTC.

This clone was recorded only once. V gene TRBV9 combines with J gene TRBJ2-3; no clear D. Germline-derived CDR1 and CDR2 are SGDLS and YYNGEE. V was shortened by 3 bases and J by 6 bases, with 14 bases between the two germline ends. The length of the CDR3 is 14 residues. The DNA of the CDR3 is TGTGCCAGCAGCGAAGGGCCTATCCGGGATACGCAGTATTTT. Amino acid sequence: CASSEGPIRDTQYF.

The V call is TRBV28, the J call TRBJ1-5; D is undetermined. Germline CDR1 is MDHEN and CDR2 is SYDVKM. CDR3 length equals 11 residues. Trimming removed 5 bases at V and 7 bases at J, with 6 bases between. The CDR3 sequence: CASSKRQPQHF. The CDR3 region has the DNA TGTGCCAGCAGTAAAAGACAGCCCCAGCATTTT.

V is TRBV5-1 and J is TRBJ2-5, with 10 nucleotides matching TRBD1. The ends lost 3 bases at V and 1 base at J; junction bases unmatched: 3. The CDR3 loop spans 15 amino acids. Germline CDR1 SGHRS, CDR2 YFSETQ. CDR3 DNA: TGCGCCAGCAGCTCGCGACAGGGGGCCCAAGAGACCCAGTACTTC. Translated, it gives CASSSRQGAQETQYF.

The chain couples TRBV28 to TRBJ2-7; D is undetermined. From germline, CDR1 is MDHEN and CDR2 SYDVKM. The CDR3 covers 16 residues. V gave up 1 base and J gave up 3 bases, with 16 bases separating them. CDR3 sequence reads: CASSLYDTRLGYEQYF. The CDR3 DNA sequence: TGTGCCAGCAGTTTATATGACACTCGTTTAGGCTACGAGCAGTACTTC.

This chain links TRBV15 with TRBJ2-3; D is perhaps TRBD2 (6 bases). The V gene lost 4 bases and the J gene lost 3 bases, with 14 bases spanning the gap. The CDR3 covers 15 residues. Germline CDR1 and CDR2: LNHNV and YYDKDF (reference sequence). CDR3 sequence (DNA): TGTGCCACCAGCACCTATCGCGGGAAAACAGATACGCAGTATTTT. Its protein product is CATSTYRGKTDTQYF.